This TCR beta chain came from a study of cytomegalovirus exposure and HLA in healthy donors. The CDR3 extends over 15 amino acids. The V end was cut by 1 base, the J end by 0 bases, with 7 bases between. CDR1 and CDR2 (germline): SEHNR, FQNEAQ (reference sequence). Worth noting for this clone: The antigen remains unidentified.

The PCR contained 60 Vbeta and 13 Jbeta primers. Per the authors' pipeline: In a later analysis, the count reached 80 million or so unique TCR beta chains, with approximately 11 million shared. The protocol was immunoSEQ multiplex PCR, while the TCRdb copy is restricted to in-frame clones and leaves out a portion. The D gene and trimming were derived from the DNA, and the V and J assignments and clone size from that table. Of some 130,000 clones in the sample, approximately 77% were seen once. Study-level results: It was reported in a later analysis that an Asian-associated ancestry cluster showed fewer N-insertions than the roughly 710-donor mean. The study listed 164 cytomegalovirus-associated TCR beta chains. A later analysis found that most CMV-associated TCR beta chains appeared HLA-restricted.

This clonotype was sampled from a man under 40 in good health and CMV-seronegative. The rearrangement links TRBV7-9 to TRBJ1-5, with D unclear. The sequencing input was PBMCs. The CDR3 loop is CASSLGGTSNQPQHF. The CDR3 region has the DNA TGTGCCAGCAGCTTAGGAGGCACTAGCAATCAGCCCCAGCATTTT.